Following are 24 T cell receptor beta chains from one sample sequenced in a study of T cell responses to AZD1222 COVID-19 vaccine. The protocol was immunoSEQ multiplex PCR, while the TCRdb copy is restricted to in-frame clones and leaves out a portion. This sample has tens of thousands of clones, with 80% to 90% found just once. Sample: peripheral blood, taken 28 days after the second AZD1222 dose. These receptor sequences come from an adult who received the AZD1222 COVID-19 vaccine.

The chain employs TRBV11-2 and TRBJ1-1; no firm D call. CDR1 and CDR2 from the germline V gene are SGHAT and FQNNGV. Between the trimmed V and J ends, which lost 2 bases and 0 bases, there was a span of 10 bases. The CDR3 runs to 15 residues. In DNA form, the CDR3 reads TGTGCCAGCAGCTTAACGGGAATCGTGAACACTGAAGCTTTCTTT. Protein product: CASSLTGIVNTEAFF.

The chain carries TRBV5-1 and TRBJ2-1, with D possibly being TRBD2 (6 bases). Germline V gene lookup returns CDR1 SGHRS and CDR2 YFSETQ. The V end was cut by 0 bases, the J end by 10 bases, with 14 bases between. The CDR3 consists of 14 residues. The CDR3 protein is CASSLEQGRGEQFF. The CDR3 nucleotides are TGCGCCAGCAGCTTGGAACAAGGCCGGGGGGAGCAGTTCTTC.

This chain connects TRBV5-4 to TRBJ1-1; D remains unclear. CDR3 length: 11 amino acids. The germline V gene encodes CDR1 SGHNT and CDR2 YYREEE (reference sequence). Trimming removed 7 bases at V and 8 bases at J, with 12 bases between. Here the CDR3 reads CASSHGREAFF. The CDR3 DNA sequence: TGTGCCAGCTCCCATGGCAGGGAAGCTTTCTTT.

J is TRBJ2-7 and V is TRBV28; TRBD2 matches 12 bases. CDR1 and CDR2 from the germline V gene are MDHEN and SYDVKM. Trimming at V came to 5 bases and at J to 1 base, leaving 3 bases not matched to a gene. There are 15 residues in the CDR3. The CDR3 DNA sequence: TGTGCCAGCAGTCTGGGGACTAGCGGGTCCTACGAGCAGTACTTC. Translation gives CASSLGTSGSYEQYF.

The chain joins TRBV5-1 to TRBJ1-4, with TRBD1 matching 8 bases. The CDR3 spans 15 residues. Germline trimming cut 1 base from V and 6 bases from J; bases unmatched to any gene: 5. The germline V gene has CDR1 SGHRS and CDR2 YFSETQ. The CDR3 loop is CASSLQGAVDEKLFF. CDR3 DNA sequence: TGCGCCAGCAGCTTGCAGGGGGCTGTCGATGAAAAACTGTTTTTT.

This clone was picked up one time. The rearrangement uses TRBV6-5 and TRBJ1-6, with D unresolved. The germline V gene encodes CDR1 MNHEY and CDR2 SVGAGI. The CDR3 contains 15 residues. The V and J ends lost 0 bases and 8 bases respectively, with 11 bases between them. CDR3 loop: CASSYSEGRDSPLHF. CDR3 sequence (DNA): TGTGCCAGCAGTTACTCCGAAGGGCGAGATTCACCCCTCCACTTT.

The rearrangement links TRBV5-8 to TRBJ1-4; no firm D call. Germline V gene sequence: CDR1 SGHTS, CDR2 YDEGEE. The V and J ends lost 0 bases and 7 bases respectively, with 4 bases between them. CDR3 length equals 12 residues. CDR3 sequence (DNA): TGTGCCAGCAGCTTGGTTGGTGAAAAACTGTTTTTT. Its translation is CASSLVGEKLFF.

V usage is TRBV6-1 and J usage is TRBJ1-2; D might be TRBD1 (5 bases). This CDR3 spans 14 amino acids. V was clipped by 0 bases and J by 4 bases, with 9 bases between them. From germline, CDR1 is MNHNS and CDR2 SASEGT. The CDR3 sequence: CASSEARGSYGYTF. The CDR3, as DNA: TGTGCCAGCAGTGAAGCACGGGGGAGCTATGGCTACACCTTC.

The chain carries TRBV5-5 and TRBJ1-5, with D possibly matching TRBD1 (5 bases). In germline, CDR1 is SGHKS, CDR2 YYEKEE (reference sequence). This CDR3 contains 15 residues. With 3 bases removed from V and 2 bases from J, the gap between germline ends came to 12 bases. In DNA, the CDR3 is TGTGCCAGCAGCTGGGGCCCGGGTGGCAATCAGCCCCAGCATTTT. Translated, it gives CASSWGPGGNQPQHF.

V usage is TRBV10-3 and J usage is TRBJ1-3; 9 nucleotides agree with TRBD1. The CDR3 has 16 residues. Unmatched junction bases numbered 6, after V lost 6 bases and J lost 0 bases. The germline V gene encodes CDR1 ENHRY and CDR2 SYGVKD. CDR3 region: CAISPGTGSSGNTIYF. The CDR3 region has the DNA TGTGCCATCAGCCCCGGGACAGGGAGCTCTGGAAACACCATATATTTT.

In this sample, this clone turned up once. The chain has TRBV7-9 and TRBJ2-1; no clear D gene. The V gene lost 4 bases and the J gene lost 0 bases, with 16 bases spanning the gap. The V gene's germline CDR1 is SEHNR and CDR2 FQNEAQ (reference sequence). The CDR3 sequence is 17 residues long. CDR3 sequence reads: CASSSTGRGGSYNEQFF. In DNA, the CDR3 is TGTGCCAGCAGCTCTACCGGACGAGGCGGCTCCTACAATGAGCAGTTCTTC.

The chain couples TRBV20-1 to TRBJ2-5, with D tentatively TRBD1 (5 bases). The germline V gene encodes CDR1 DFQATT and CDR2 SNEGSKA (reference sequence). This CDR3 region has 12 residues. The V end lost 3 bases, the J end lost 4 bases, and 9 bases lay between the germline ends. CDR3 bases: TGCAGTGCTAGTGCAGGGCGAGAGACCCAGTACTTC. Translated: CSASAGRETQYF.

The chain carries TRBV9 and TRBJ1-1; 8 nucleotides align to TRBD1. CDR1 and CDR2 from the germline V gene are SGDLS and YYNGEE. V trimming: 4 bases; J trimming: 5 bases; junction bases outside the gene matches: 4. The CDR3 is 13 residues long. The CDR3 bases are TGTGCCAGCAGCATTACAGGGGGAACTGAAGCTTTCTTT. Translating gives CASSITGGTEAFF.

This chain connects TRBV5-3 to TRBJ1-5; tentatively, D is TRBD1 (5 bases). TRBV5-3 falls under the ORF class, with uncertain function. With 4 bases removed from V and 0 bases from J, the gap between germline ends came to 26 bases. CDR3 size: 20 residues. The CDR3 is CARSVLGRRGRSLSNQPQHF. The CDR3 DNA follows: TGTGCCAGAAGCGTTTTGGGGCGAAGGGGCCGATCGCTTAGCAATCAGCCCCAGCATTTT.

The V gene is TRBV12-3 or TRBV12-4, the J gene TRBJ1-5; unclear D gene. Trimming took 3 bases from V and 4 from J, leaving 7 bases between them. The CDR3 totals 13 residues. The CDR3 is CASSLNVNQPQHF. The DNA for the CDR3 is TGTGCCAGCAGTTTGAATGTTAATCAGCCCCAGCATTTT.

The V gene is TRBV5-1, the J gene TRBJ2-7, with unresolved D. V was cut by 1 base and J by 0 bases, with 14 bases left in between. The CDR3 runs 16 residues. Germline V gene lookup returns CDR1 SGHRS and CDR2 YFSETQ. For the CDR3, the DNA is TGCGCCAGCAGCTTGATTATAGGGTCCAGCTCCTACGAGCAGTACTTC. Protein: CASSLIIGSSSYEQYF.

The chain carries TRBV19 and TRBJ2-7; TRBD1 aligns across 7 bases. Germline assignment: CDR1 LNHDA and CDR2 SQIVND (reference sequence). The CDR3 contains 13 residues. After removal of 3 bases from V and 2 bases from J, the junction contained 1 base not matched to a gene. CDR3 protein: CASSMGQTYEQYF. CDR3 DNA sequence: TGTGCCAGTAGTATGGGACAGACCTACGAGCAGTACTTC.

This chain uses TRBV28 with TRBJ2-7; D unresolved. CDR1 and CDR2 (germline): MDHEN, SYDVKM. The V end was cut by 6 bases, the J end by 2 bases, with 8 bases between. CDR3 length equals 12 residues. The DNA for the CDR3 is TGTGCCAGCAGGTTCGAACCCTACGAGCAGTACTTC. Encoded protein: CASRFEPYEQYF.

V and J are TRBV28 and TRBJ2-2; 7 nucleotides match TRBD2. There are 21 residues in the CDR3. Germline loops: CDR1 MDHEN, CDR2 SYDVKM. V gave up 5 bases and J gave up 5 bases; unmatched junction bases: 26. The CDR3 loop is CASSLKRFSTGGRTRTGELFF. The CDR3 coding sequence is TGTGCCAGCAGTCTAAAAAGGTTCAGTACGGGGGGACGAACGAGGACCGGGGAGCTGTTTTTT.

Sample share makes this clone medium-sized. The V gene is TRBV7-3, the J gene TRBJ2-5; TRBD2 aligns across 8 bases. The CDR3 is 15 amino acids. The germline gives CDR1 SGHTA, CDR2 FQGTGA. The junction had 4 bases not matched to a gene; V was cut back by 2 bases and J by 2 bases. CDR3 sequence: CASSLWASGQETQYF. For the CDR3, the DNA is TGTGCCAGCAGCTTATGGGCTAGCGGGCAAGAGACCCAGTACTTC.

This clone was counted a few times. The CDR3 coding sequence is TGTGCCATCGGGTACGGGACAGCCTCCTACGAGCAGTACTTC. Translating gives CAIGYGTASYEQYF. The chain links TRBV10-3 to TRBJ2-7; 7 bases line up with TRBD1. Per the germline V gene, CDR1 is ENHRY and CDR2 is SYGVKD. J gave up 0 bases and V 8 bases, and 7 bases lay outside the gene matches. CDR3 size: 14 residues.

The J gene is TRBJ1-1, the V gene TRBV18; TRBD1 aligns across 8 bases. There are 17 residues in the CDR3. Germline CDR1 is KGHSH and CDR2 is LQKENI. J lost 0 bases, V lost 5 bases, and 11 bases had no gene match. The CDR3 DNA reads as TGTGCCAGCTCATCCTTTCAGGGGGCTAGGGTGAACACTGAAGCTTTCTTT. It encodes CASSSFQGARVNTEAFF.

The chain employs TRBV13 and TRBJ2-7, with D maybe TRBD2 (6 bases). Germline CDR1 and CDR2: PRHDT and FYEKMQ (reference sequence). This CDR3 region has 17 residues. V lost 4 bases and J 6 bases, leaving 25 bases between the germline ends. The CDR3 here is CASSSPVAGPSLGEQYF. The CDR3 bases are TGTGCCAGCAGCTCCCCTGTTGCGGGACCTTCATTGGGCGAGCAGTACTTC.

The sample holds one count of this clone. The junction differs from germline at one of its ends, possibly a read error. V is TRBV7-7 and J is TRBJ2-7, with 9 bases fitting TRBD1. Germline V CDR1 and CDR2: SSHAT, FNYEAQ (reference sequence). The CDR3 consists of 15 residues. The CDR3 reads CASSRGQGSGYEQYF. The CDR3 bases are TGTGCTAGCAGCCGTGGACAGGGGAGCGGCTACGAGCAGTACTTC.